The 28 T cell receptor beta chains in this list originate from one sample, sequenced in a study of T cell repertoires in cytomegalovirus infection. These receptors' antigens are unknown. One entry per CDR3 protein results from TCRdb running MiXCR on the reads. This sample carries approximately 110,000 distinct CDR3 sequences, around a tenth of them seen once, and the ten largest clones take 30% to 40%. Sequences were obtained from PBMCs, sequenced either directly or after in vitro stimulation (not recorded which). Receptors were obtained from a human donor in good health (CMV status not recorded). Some clones in this sample may be carry-over from other donors' samples.

This clonotype was detected only a few times. The J gene is TRBJ2-7, the V gene TRBV7-2, with unresolved D. The CDR3 consists of 12 residues. The V gene's germline CDR1 is SGHTA and CDR2 FQGNSA. V was cut by 5 bases and J by 5 bases, with 10 bases left in between. CDR3 residues: CASSLRVHEQYF. The DNA of the CDR3 is TGTGCCAGCAGCCTTCGGGTCCACGAGCAGTACTTC.

This clonotype showed up many times. The chain is built from TRBV5-4 and TRBJ1-1; TRBD1 matches at 8 bases. The CDR3 contains 17 residues. Germline V CDR1 and CDR2: SGHNT, YYREEE (reference sequence). V was clipped by 1 base and J by 2 bases; unmatched bases: 10. The CDR3 bases are TGTGCCAGCAGCTTGTGGCAGGGGGCAATCATCAACACTGAAGCTTTCTTT. It is translated as CASSLWQGAIINTEAFF.

This clonotype was recorded many times. V is TRBV6-2 or TRBV6-3 and J is TRBJ1-3; 8 nucleotides agree with TRBD1. The CDR3 spans 16 residues. CDR1 and CDR2 from the germline V gene are MNHEY and SVGEGT. V gave up 0 bases and J gave up 0 bases; unmatched junction bases: 1. CDR3 bases: TGTGCCAGCAGTTACTCCGGGACAGGCTCTGGAAACACCATATATTTT. Residues: CASSYSGTGSGNTIYF.

This chain connects TRBV11-2 to TRBJ2-2, with 12 bases aligning to TRBD2. The CDR3 is 17 amino acids. The germline V gene has CDR1 SGHAT and CDR2 FQNNGV. Trimming cost V 3 bases and J 5 bases; bases outside gene matches: 7. CDR3: CASSFASGRVITGELFF. The CDR3 nucleotides read TGTGCCAGCAGCTTTGCTAGCGGGAGGGTTATAACCGGGGAGCTGTTTTTT.

In its sample, this clonotype was seen many times. The chain employs TRBV7-8 and TRBJ1-5; TRBD1 agrees at 8 bases. The CDR3 loop spans 16 amino acids. Per the germline V gene, CDR1 is SGHVS and CDR2 is FQNEAQ. J gave up 0 bases and V 1 base, and 2 bases lay outside the gene matches. The CDR3 nucleotides read TGTGCCAGCAGCTTAGACAGGGGGACTAGCAATCAGCCCCAGCATTTT. This codes for CASSLDRGTSNQPQHF.

This clonotype was observed at least ten times. V and J are TRBV20-1 and TRBJ2-7; D is unresolved. The CDR3 sequence is 13 residues long. Trimming shortened V by 6 bases and J by 0 bases, and 12 bases separated the two germline ends. Germline-derived CDR1 and CDR2 are DFQATT and SNEGSKA (reference sequence). CDR3 sequence: CSAPTSYSYEQYF. CDR3 bases: TGCAGTGCCCCAACGTCGTACTCCTACGAGCAGTACTTC.

This clonotype was picked up many times. DNA for the CDR3: TGTGCCAGCAGTAATAGGAGCCCGAGCTCCTATAATTCACCCCTCCACTTT. It yields the protein CASSNRSPSSYNSPLHF. The chain links TRBV6-1 to TRBJ1-6; D is unresolved. Germline CDR1 and CDR2: MNHNS and SASEGT. The V gene lost 5 bases and the J gene lost 0 bases, with 14 bases spanning the gap. The CDR3 has 17 residues.

This clonotype was seen only a few times. The genes are TRBV20-1 and TRBJ2-1, with D possibly matching TRBD1 (6 bases). Germline V lookup: CDR1 DFQATT, CDR2 SNEGSKA (reference sequence). Trimming took 0 bases from V and 0 from J, leaving 12 bases between them. The CDR3 covers 16 residues. The CDR3 DNA reads as TGCAGTGCTAGAGATAAGGACAGAGCCTCCTACAATGAGCAGTTCTTC. Protein sequence: CSARDKDRASYNEQFF.

The gene calls are TRBV18 and TRBJ2-3, with no clear D. The CDR3 spans 14 residues. Trimming removed 2 bases from V and 2 bases from J, with 8 bases in between. Germline-derived CDR1 and CDR2 are KGHSH and LQKENI. The CDR3 DNA is TGTGCCAGCTCACCAAAAACCACCACAGATACGCAGTATTTT. This sequence encodes CASSPKTTTDTQYF.

This clonotype has more than one count but fewer than ten. The V and J genes are TRBV7-2 and TRBJ1-2, with D maybe TRBD1 (6 bases). The CDR3 covers 16 residues. CDR1 is SGHTA, CDR2 FQGNSA, per germline. V was pared by 4 bases and J by 4 bases, with 19 bases between. In DNA, the CDR3 is TGTGCCAGCAGCTCTCACCCGGACAGTATTGTCTATGGCTACACCTTC. This codes for CASSSHPDSIVYGYTF.

This clonotype was seen a handful of times. The chain combines TRBV6-1 with TRBJ2-7; D is possibly TRBD2 (5 bases). This CDR3 contains 12 residues. V dropped 7 bases and J dropped 6 bases, with 13 bases sitting between them. The germline V gene encodes CDR1 MNHNS and CDR2 SASEGT. CDR3 nucleotides: TGTGCCAGCACCGCGACTCGGGGCGAGCAGTACGTC. It is translated as CASTATRGEQYV.

This clonotype turned up a few times. CDR3 in DNA: TGTGCCAGCAGCTCCGGACAGGACAATGAGCAGTTCTTC. Residues: CASSSGQDNEQFF. The chain carries TRBV7-6 and TRBJ2-1, with 7 bases aligning to TRBD1. CDR3 length equals 13 residues. Germline-derived CDR1 and CDR2 are SGHVS and FNYEAQ. V gave up 4 bases and J gave up 5 bases; unmatched junction bases: 2.

This clonotype was observed many times. CDR3 nucleotide sequence: TGTGCCAGCAGCCCCGGGCAATCACAGCCCCAGCATTTT. It encodes CASSPGQSQPQHF. This sequence joins TRBV7-2 and TRBJ1-5; D is undetermined. This CDR3 is 13 amino acids long. The V and J ends lost 5 bases and 7 bases respectively, with 12 bases between them. Germline CDR1 and CDR2: SGHTA and FQGNSA.

This chain connects TRBV23-1 to TRBJ2-7; D might be TRBD1 (9 bases). TRBV23-1 qualifies as an ORF whose function is uncertain. The V end was cut by 4 bases, the J end by 0 bases, with 40 bases between. The CDR3 has 24 residues. Here the CDR3 reads CASSPNRGRGAGGPKDPASYEQYV. The CDR3 nucleotides read TGCGCCAGCAGTCCAAACAGGGGGCGAGGGGCGGGAGGACCTAAAGACCCTGCCTCCTACGAGCAGTACGTC.

The rearrangement joins TRBV6-2 or TRBV6-3 to TRBJ2-1; 8 bases are a match to TRBD2. Looked up from germline, CDR1 is MNHEY and CDR2 is SVGEGT. CDR3 size: 13 residues. Losses at the gene ends were 8 bases for V and 2 bases for J; bases not matched to a gene: 2. This CDR3 reads CASRGGTYNEQFF. The CDR3 DNA is TGTGCCAGCCGGGGGGGGACCTACAATGAGCAGTTCTTC.

The chain employs TRBV6-2 or TRBV6-3 and TRBJ2-7, with 7 bases fitting TRBD1. Losses at the gene ends were 5 bases for V and 6 bases for J; bases not matched to a gene: 4. CDR1 MNHEY and CDR2 SVGEGT come from the germline V gene. CDR3 length: 12 residues. CDR3 in amino acids: CASSRTGAEQYV. The CDR3 DNA follows: TGTGCCAGCAGTAGAACAGGGGCCGAGCAGTACGTC.

The chain uses TRBV11-2 and TRBJ1-1; D call uncertain. V was trimmed by 4 bases and J by 0 bases, leaving 12 bases between them. There are 15 residues in the CDR3. Germline CDR1 SGHAT, CDR2 FQNNGV. As DNA, the CDR3 is TGTGCCAGCAGCTCCCCGACGGTCATGAACACTGAAGCTTTCTTT. Translated, it gives CASSSPTVMNTEAFF.

The sample holds many counts of this clonotype. This chain links TRBV9 with TRBJ2-5; 14 bases match TRBD2. With V trimmed by 0 bases and J by 4 bases, 5 bases remained unmatched. The CDR3 loop spans 17 amino acids. The V gene's germline CDR1 is SGDLS and CDR2 YYNGEE. CDR3 loop: CASSVGGLAGARETQYF. CDR3 nucleotides: TGTGCCAGCAGCGTAGGGGGACTAGCGGGAGCCCGAGAGACCCAGTACTTC.

This clonotype was detected ten times or more. The rearrangement uses TRBV7-6 and TRBJ2-3, with TRBD2 matching 10 bases. CDR1 and CDR2 from the germline V gene are SGHVS and FNYEAQ. Losses at the gene ends were 5 bases for V and 4 bases for J; bases not matched to a gene: 9. This CDR3 is 16 amino acids long. CDR3 sequence: CASSPPGLASADTQYF. CDR3 DNA sequence: TGTGCCAGCAGCCCTCCGGGACTAGCGTCCGCAGATACGCAGTATTTT.

V is TRBV6-2 or TRBV6-3 and J is TRBJ2-1, with 7 bases lining up with TRBD2. The length of the CDR3 is 15 residues. Germline V lookup: CDR1 MNHEY, CDR2 SVGEGT. The V and J ends lost 2 bases and 0 bases, in that order; junction bases with no gene match: 1. CDR3 protein: CASSYGTTSYNEQFF. In DNA form, the CDR3 reads TGTGCCAGCAGTTACGGGACTACCTCCTACAATGAGCAGTTCTTC.

This clonotype was seen many times. The J gene is TRBJ1-1, the V gene TRBV7-9; D call uncertain. In germline, CDR1 is SEHNR, CDR2 FQNEAQ (reference sequence). The V end lost 1 base, the J end lost 1 base, and 7 bases lay between the germline ends. The CDR3 is made up of 14 amino acids. The DNA of the CDR3 is TGTGCCAGCAGCTTAGTGGAGGGGAACACTGAAGCTTTCTTT. Protein: CASSLVEGNTEAFF.

This clonotype has at least ten counts. The CDR3 DNA sequence: TGTGCCAGCAGTTTTAACAGAGCTAGCACAGATACGCAGTATTTT. Residues: CASSFNRASTDTQYF. The V gene is TRBV28, the J gene TRBJ2-3, with unresolved D. V was clipped by 3 bases and J by 0 bases, with 10 bases between them. Germline V gene data show CDR1 as MDHEN and CDR2 as SYDVKM. The CDR3 totals 15 residues.

At least ten counts were recorded for this clonotype. CDR3 amino acids: CASSLGPTYGYTF. The DNA of the CDR3 is TGTGCCAGCAGCTTAGGTCCGACTTATGGCTACACCTTC. The V gene is TRBV7-2, the J gene TRBJ1-2, with D unresolved. Trimming left V 1 base short and J 5 bases short, with 8 bases between. Germline assignment: CDR1 SGHTA and CDR2 FQGNSA. The CDR3 sequence is 13 residues long.

This clonotype was seen ten or more times. This chain joins TRBV2 and TRBJ2-7; D is ambiguous. Germline values: CDR1 SNHLY, CDR2 FYNNEI. V lost 4 bases and J 4 bases, leaving 8 bases between the germline ends. This CDR3 has 12 residues. CDR3 sequence reads: CASSVTKYEQYV. DNA of the CDR3: TGTGCCAGCAGTGTGACCAAGTACGAGCAGTACGTC.

The CDR3 protein is CASSALSGRSPYNEQFF. Written as DNA, the CDR3 is TGTGCCAGTAGTGCTCTTAGCGGCCGTTCCCCGTACAATGAGCAGTTCTTC. This rearrangement joins TRBV19 to TRBJ2-1; perhaps TRBD2 as D (6 bases). Per the germline V gene, CDR1 is LNHDA and CDR2 is SQIVND (reference sequence). The CDR3 loop spans 17 amino acids. Trimming removed 5 bases from V and 4 bases from J, with 21 bases in between.

V and J are TRBV11-2 and TRBJ2-7; the match to TRBD2 covers 11 bases. V lost 2 bases to trimming and J lost 2 bases; unmatched junction nucleotides: 5. The CDR3 is 16 amino acids. Germline lookup yields CDR1 SGHAT and CDR2 FQNNGV. The CDR3 loop reads CASSLPGTSGPYEQYV. The CDR3 DNA sequence: TGTGCCAGCAGCTTACCCGGGACTAGCGGACCCTACGAGCAGTACGTC.

The chain links TRBV6-1 to TRBJ2-5; D is perhaps TRBD2 (6 bases). This CDR3 has 12 amino acids. Per the germline V gene, CDR1 is MNHNS and CDR2 is SASEGT. Trimming removed 5 bases from V and 7 bases from J, with 11 bases in between. CDR3 bases: TGTGCCAGCAGTTGGGAGGTGGGGACCCAGTACTTC. Protein sequence: CASSWEVGTQYF.

The gene calls are TRBV18 and TRBJ1-4; TRBD1 matches 7 bases. The CDR3 contains 16 residues. CDR1 and CDR2 from the germline V gene are KGHSH and LQKENI. V lost 2 bases, J lost 3 bases, and 6 bases stayed unmatched. The CDR3 DNA reads TGTGCCAGCTCACCAATCTCCACAGGGGCTAATGAAAAACTGTTTTTT. It yields the protein CASSPISTGANEKLFF.